The clone carrying this T cell receptor (beta chain) turned up a few times. Antigen unknown. Germline loops: CDR1 SGHRS, CDR2 YFSETQ. The CDR3 runs to 15 residues. The J segment lost 5 bases and the V segment lost 0 bases, leaving 6 bases of the junction unmatched. The data stem from a study of CD8 T cells in ankylosing spondylitis. General study points: Seemingly characteristic of ankylosing spondylitis blood was a TCR beta motif consisting of about 8 highly homologous variants.

Each TCR beta library was made by quantitative 5'-RACE that incorporated molecular barcodes. TCRdb processed the 5' RACE reads anew with MiXCR; each CDR3 protein has one entry. This table has about 800,000 distinct CDR3 sequences, 12% appearing once. Sample: blood, either unsorted or a sorted T cell fraction (not recorded which). The chain uses TRBV5-1 and TRBJ2-7, with 9 bases lining up with TRBD1. The TCR was taken from a male donor with ankylosing spondylitis. CDR3 nucleotide sequence: TGCGCCAGCAGCTTGGCGGGACAGGGCGTCAACGAGCAGTACTTC. This encodes CASSLAGQGVNEQYF.